This T cell receptor beta chain was retrieved from a study of blood T cell repertoires in COVID-19. Background on the study: COVID-19 samples collected from the United States, Italy and Spain covered acute and convalescent phases.

Participants' reported clinical history set cohort assignment. Symptom resolution, clearance, or two negative PCRs marked donors in Cohort 3 as recovered. J was trimmed by 5 bases and V by 6 bases; bases with no gene match: 21. CDR3 length: 20 residues. CDR1 and CDR2 from the germline V gene are LNHDA and SQIVND (reference sequence). In the original analysis: Researchers report that nucleated cell counts were estimated from reference gene primer amplification. Method: immunoSEQ multiplex PCR; TCRdb's copy keeps in-frame clones and lacks some. Clone size and the V and J calls come from that table; the DNA yielded D and trimming. The data contain around 100,000 clones, approximately 86% of them seen just once; the ten biggest clones take up 2% to 3%.

V usage is TRBV19 and J usage is TRBJ1-5; TRBD1 matches 11 bases. The sequence was obtained from a woman aged 50 to 60 who had recovered from COVID-19. Sequencing was performed on PBMCs or T cells enriched from blood (not recorded which). This CDR3 is CASRTHPGQGGNGYDQPQHF. CDR3 DNA sequence: TGTGCCAGTAGAACTCATCCGGGACAGGGGGGGAACGGGTACGATCAGCCCCAGCATTTT.